This is a list of T cell receptor beta chains from one sample in a study of clonality assessment in lymphoblastic leukemia. Each CDR3 protein is one row after TCRdb ran MiXCR on the PCR reads. The table records about 290 distinct CDR3 sequences, 25% to 30% of them present only once. Every receptor here comes from a human donor with acute lymphoblastic leukemia. Each CDR3 is given with its conserved first and last residue. A D gene is named only where the DNA matches it firmly. Clone size is given for some rows only: seen once, a few or many times, or a class if the clone is expanded.

clone_size,j_call,d_call,v_call,cdr3_nt,cdr3_aa
.,TRBJ1-5,.,TRBV27,TGTGCCAGCAGTTTAGGACCAGGGTGGGGCAATCAGCCCCAGCATTTT,CASSLGPGWGNQPQHF
few,TRBJ2-3,TRBD2,TRBV3-1,TGTGCCAGCAGCCAAGATCTAGCGGGAGTAACAGATACGCAGTATTTT,CASSQDLAGVTDTQYF
once,TRBJ2-1,TRBD2,TRBV20-1,TGCAGTGCCACGGGACTAGCGGGAGTAATACCCTACAATGAGCAGTTCTTC,CSATGLAGVIPYNEQFF
.,TRBJ2-1,.,TRBV5-6,TGTGCCAGCAGCTTGGTGGTAGGGGAGCAGTTCTTC,CASSLVVGEQFF
.,TRBJ2-3,.,TRBV12-3/TRBV12-4,TGTGCCAGCAGTTTCGGGGGCAACGCCTATGGAGATACGCAGTATTTT,CASSFGGNAYGDTQYF
few,TRBJ2-1,TRBD2,TRBV3-1,TGTGCCAGCAGCCAAGAGGGAGGTAGCGGGGAAAGCTCCTACAATGAGCAGTTCTTC,CASSQEGGSGESSYNEQFF
.,TRBJ1-1,.,TRBV7-9,TGTGCCAGCAGCTTTTACGGTGACTACACTGAAGCTTTCTTT,CASSFYGDYTEAFF
.,TRBJ2-2,TRBD1,TRBV12-3/TRBV12-4,TGTGCCAGCAGTCCCAGACAGGGGCGAGGGGAGCTGTTTTTT,CASSPRQGRGELFF
.,TRBJ2-7,TRBD2,TRBV6-2/TRBV6-3,TGTGCCAGCTCCCTAGGGACTAGCGGAGCCTACTACGAGCAGTACTTC,CASSLGTSGAYYEQYF
hyperexpanded,TRBJ1-6,TRBD1,TRBV7-3,TGTGCCAGCAGCTCGACAGGGTATAATTCACCCCTCCACTTT,CASSSTGYNSPLHF
large,TRBJ1-5,TRBD1,TRBV7-2,TGTGCCAGCAGCACTAGGACAGGGTCTAGGGATCAGCCCCAGCATTTT,CASSTRTGSRDQPQHF
.,TRBJ1-4,.,TRBV18,TGTGCCAGCTCGTACTACAGCGGCGCGAGCGAAAAACTGTTTTTT,CASSYYSGASEKLFF
few,TRBJ2-3,TRBD2,TRBV5-1,TGCGCCAGCAGCGCATCGACTAGCGGGCCTACAGATACGCAGTATTTT,CASSASTSGPTDTQYF
few,TRBJ1-1,.,TRBV24-1,TGTGCCACCAGTTCCGGGACGGCTGAAGCTTTCTTT,CATSSGTAEAFF
.,TRBJ1-1,.,TRBV6-2/TRBV6-3,TGTGCCAGCAGTTACGAAGGAGCAGGAGCTTTCTTT,CASSYEGAGAFF
large,TRBJ2-1,TRBD2,TRBV30,TGTGCCTGGAGTTTTTGGACCCTCGTGGGAGGGAATGAGCAGTTCTTC,CAWSFWTLVGGNEQFF
few,TRBJ2-7,TRBD2,TRBV14,TGTGCCAGCAGCCCGGGAGGGGGGGGCGAGCAGTACTTC,CASSPGGGGEQYF
.,TRBJ2-1,TRBD2,TRBV11-2,TGTGCCAGCAGCCCCCCCTTGGGGACTAGCGGGAGGGCCCGTGAGCAGTTCTTC,CASSPPLGTSGRAREQFF
few,TRBJ2-7,TRBD2,TRBV7-6,TGTGCCAGCAGCCCGACGGCGGGAGGCTACGAGCAGTACTTC,CASSPTAGGYEQYF
.,TRBJ2-3,.,TRBV3-1,TGTGCCAGCAGCCTGGGACTTGATACGCAGTATTTT,CASSLGLDTQYF
few,TRBJ2-7,.,TRBV5-1,TGCGCCAGCAGCTTGGCTCGCCCAGACAAATACGAGCAGTACTTC,CASSLARPDKYEQYF
.,TRBJ2-2,TRBD2,TRBV7-8,TGTGCCAGCAGCTTAAGGGCTAGCGGGCCCAACACCGGGGAGCTGTTTTTT,CASSLRASGPNTGELFF
large,TRBJ1-2,.,TRBV4-2,TGTGCCAGCAGCCCCCCAGGCAGGAGGGGCTACACCTTC,CASSPPGRRGYTF
few,TRBJ2-1,.,TRBV11-2,TGTGCCAGCAGCTTAGATTATTCCTACAATGAGCAGTTCTTC,CASSLDYSYNEQFF
large,TRBJ2-1,TRBD2,TRBV11-2,TGTGCCAGCAGCTTAGGCCTGACTAGCGAGGGCAATGAGCAGTTCTTC,CASSLGLTSEGNEQFF
large,TRBJ2-1,TRBD2,TRBV12-3/TRBV12-4,TGTGCCAGCAGTCCCCGGACTAGCGGGAGAGGGGGTGAGCAGTTCTTC,CASSPRTSGRGGEQFF
few,TRBJ2-3,TRBD2,TRBV11-3,TGTGCCAGCAGCTTAACAAGCGGGAGGGCGAGTATGGGCACAGATACGCAGTATTTT,CASSLTSGRASMGTDTQYF
large,TRBJ2-1,TRBD2,TRBV5-6,TGTGCCAGCAGCTACATAGCGGGAGCAGCCTACAATGAGCAGTTCTTC,CASSYIAGAAYNEQFF
large,TRBJ1-2,.,TRBV7-2,TGTGCCAGCAGCTTAGTGGGGTTGAGCGGCTACACCTTC,CASSLVGLSGYTF